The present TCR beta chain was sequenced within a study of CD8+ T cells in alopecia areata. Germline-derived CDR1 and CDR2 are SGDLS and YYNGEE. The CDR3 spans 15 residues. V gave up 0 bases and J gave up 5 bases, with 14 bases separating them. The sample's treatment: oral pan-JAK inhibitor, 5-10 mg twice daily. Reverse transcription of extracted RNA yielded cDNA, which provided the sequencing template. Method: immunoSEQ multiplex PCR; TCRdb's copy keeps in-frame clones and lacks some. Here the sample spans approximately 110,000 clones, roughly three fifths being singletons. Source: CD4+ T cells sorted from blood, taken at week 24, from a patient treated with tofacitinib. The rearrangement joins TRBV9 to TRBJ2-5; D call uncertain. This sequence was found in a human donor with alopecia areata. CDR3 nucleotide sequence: TGTGCCAGCAGCGTAGCCCCGACGGTCTGGGAGACCCAGTACTTC. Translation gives CASSVAPTVWETQYF.